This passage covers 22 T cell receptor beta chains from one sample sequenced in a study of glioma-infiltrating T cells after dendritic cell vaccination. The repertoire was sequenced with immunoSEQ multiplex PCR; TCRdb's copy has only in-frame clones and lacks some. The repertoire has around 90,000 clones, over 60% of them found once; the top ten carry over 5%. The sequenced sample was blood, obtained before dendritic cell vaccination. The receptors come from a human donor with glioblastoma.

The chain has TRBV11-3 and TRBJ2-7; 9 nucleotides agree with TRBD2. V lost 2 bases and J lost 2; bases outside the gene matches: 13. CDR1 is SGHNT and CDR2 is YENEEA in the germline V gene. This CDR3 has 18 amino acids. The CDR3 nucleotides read TGTGCCAGCAGCTTACCGCTAGCGGGAAAAGGATATACCTACGAGCAGTACTTC. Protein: CASSLPLAGKGYTYEQYF.

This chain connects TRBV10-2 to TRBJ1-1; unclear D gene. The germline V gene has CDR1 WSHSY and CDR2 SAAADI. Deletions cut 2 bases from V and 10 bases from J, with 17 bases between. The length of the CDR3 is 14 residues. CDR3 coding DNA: TGCGCCAGCAGTGAGACGATCATGAGGGTTCGAGCTTTCTTT. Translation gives CASSETIMRVRAFF.

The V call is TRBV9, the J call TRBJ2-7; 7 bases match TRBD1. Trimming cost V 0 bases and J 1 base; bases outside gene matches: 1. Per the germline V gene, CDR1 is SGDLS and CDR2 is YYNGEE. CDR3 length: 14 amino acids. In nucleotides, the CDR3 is TGTGCCAGCAGCGTAGGGGACAGATCCTACGAGCAGTACTTC. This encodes CASSVGDRSYEQYF. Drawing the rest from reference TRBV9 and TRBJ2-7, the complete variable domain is DSGVTQTPKHLITATGQRVTLRCSPRSGDLSVYWYQQSLDQGLQFLIQYYNGEERAKGNILERFSAQQFPDLHSELNLSSLELGDSALYFCASSVGDRSYEQYFGPGTRLTVT.

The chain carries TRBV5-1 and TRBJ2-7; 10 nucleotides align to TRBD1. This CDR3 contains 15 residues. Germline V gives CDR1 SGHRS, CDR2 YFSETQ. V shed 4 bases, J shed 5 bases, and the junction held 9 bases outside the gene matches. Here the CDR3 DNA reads TGCGCCAGCAGCGCGGCCGGGACAGGGGAGAACGAGCAGTACTTC. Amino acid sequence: CASSAAGTGENEQYF.

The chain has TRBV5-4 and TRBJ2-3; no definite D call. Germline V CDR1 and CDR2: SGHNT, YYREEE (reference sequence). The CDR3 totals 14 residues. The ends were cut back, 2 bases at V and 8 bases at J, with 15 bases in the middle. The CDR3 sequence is CASSFDVAQVTQYF. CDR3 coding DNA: TGTGCCAGCAGCTTCGATGTGGCTCAAGTTACGCAGTATTTT.

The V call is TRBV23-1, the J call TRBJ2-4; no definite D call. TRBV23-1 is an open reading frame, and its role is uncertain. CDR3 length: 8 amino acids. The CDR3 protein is CGSWIQYF. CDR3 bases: TGCGGGAGTTGGATTCAGTACTTC.

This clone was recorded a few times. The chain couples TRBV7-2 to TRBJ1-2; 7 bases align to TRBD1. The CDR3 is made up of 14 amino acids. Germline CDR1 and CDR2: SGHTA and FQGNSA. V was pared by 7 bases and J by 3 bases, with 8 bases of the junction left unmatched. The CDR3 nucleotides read TGTGCCAGCATCAGGACAGGCCATTACTATGGCTACACCTTC. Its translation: CASIRTGHYYGYTF.

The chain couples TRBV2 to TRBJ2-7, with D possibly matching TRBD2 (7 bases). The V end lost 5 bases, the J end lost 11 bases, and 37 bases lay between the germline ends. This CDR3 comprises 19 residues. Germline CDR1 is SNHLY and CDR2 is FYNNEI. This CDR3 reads CASSSGGMEVGTPEGTEYF. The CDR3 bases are TGTGCCAGCAGTTCGGGAGGAATGGAAGTCGGGACACCCGAAGGTACGGAGTACTTC.

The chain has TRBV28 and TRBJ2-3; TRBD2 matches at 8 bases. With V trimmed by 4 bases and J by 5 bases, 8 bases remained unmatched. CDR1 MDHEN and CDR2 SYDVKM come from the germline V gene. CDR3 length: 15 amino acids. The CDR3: CASSYAAGDQDTQYF. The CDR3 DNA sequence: TGTGCCAGCAGTTATGCAGCGGGAGATCAAGATACGCAGTATTTT.

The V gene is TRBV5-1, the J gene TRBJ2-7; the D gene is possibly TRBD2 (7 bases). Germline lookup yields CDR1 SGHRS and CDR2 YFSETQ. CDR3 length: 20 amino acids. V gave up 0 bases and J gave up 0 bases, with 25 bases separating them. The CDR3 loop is CASSLGWTRGLEDLSYEQYF. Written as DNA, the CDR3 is TGCGCCAGCAGCTTGGGATGGACTAGGGGGTTAGAGGACCTCTCCTACGAGCAGTACTTC.

The CDR3 region is CASSPQGTGANVLTF. The CDR3, as DNA: TGTGCCAGCAGCCCACAGGGGACTGGGGCCAACGTCCTGACTTTC. The V gene is TRBV7-3, the J gene TRBJ2-6; 7 positions agree with TRBD1. Germline V gene data show CDR1 as SGHTA and CDR2 as FQGTGA. The trim removed 5 bases at V and 2 bases at J, leaving 3 bases unmatched. This CDR3 comprises 15 residues.

Here the CDR3 reads CASKLLSGDTQYF. The CDR3 DNA reads TGTGCCAGCAAACTACTGAGCGGGGATACGCAGTATTTT. This chain uses TRBV5-4 with TRBJ2-3; TRBD2 is a possible D gene (6 bases). There are 13 residues in the CDR3. Germline V CDR1 and CDR2: SGHNT, YYREEE (reference sequence). The germline V and J ends were trimmed by 6 bases and 6 bases, with 14 bases remaining between them.

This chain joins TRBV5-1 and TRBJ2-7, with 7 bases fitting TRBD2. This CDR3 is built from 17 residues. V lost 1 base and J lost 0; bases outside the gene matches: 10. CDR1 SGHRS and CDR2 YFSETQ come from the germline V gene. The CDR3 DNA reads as TGCGCCAGCAGCTTGCGGGGTAGCGGGTATTCCTCCTACGAGCAGTACTTC. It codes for CASSLRGSGYSSYEQYF.

Here the CDR3 DNA reads TGTGCCACCAGCAGAGCAGCGACTAGCGGGGGAAGATACAATGAGCAGTTCTTC. It yields the protein CATSRAATSGGRYNEQFF. This chain connects TRBV15 to TRBJ2-1; 12 bases line up with TRBD2. The CDR3 covers 18 residues. Germline loops: CDR1 LNHNV, CDR2 YYDKDF (reference sequence). After removal of 1 base from V and 4 bases from J, the junction contained 8 bases not matched to a gene.

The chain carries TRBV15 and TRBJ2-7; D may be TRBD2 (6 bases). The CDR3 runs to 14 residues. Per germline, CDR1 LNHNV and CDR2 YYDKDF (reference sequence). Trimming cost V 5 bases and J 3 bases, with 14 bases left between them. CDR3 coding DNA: TGTGCCACCAGCGGACTAAACGGGATCTACGAGCAGTACTTC. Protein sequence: CATSGLNGIYEQYF. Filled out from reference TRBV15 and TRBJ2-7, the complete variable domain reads DAMVIQNPRYQVTQFGKPVTLSCSQTLNHNVMYWYQQKSSQAPKLLFHYYDKDFNNEADTPDNFQSRRPNTSFCFLDIRSPGLGDTAMYLCATSGLNGIYEQYFGPGTRLTVT.

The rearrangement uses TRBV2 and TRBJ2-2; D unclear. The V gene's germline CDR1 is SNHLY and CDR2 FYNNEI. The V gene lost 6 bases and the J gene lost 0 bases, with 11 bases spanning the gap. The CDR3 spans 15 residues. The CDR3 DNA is TGTGCCAGCAGCATTCTGCGGACGAACACCGGGGAGCTGTTTTTT. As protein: CASSILRTNTGELFF. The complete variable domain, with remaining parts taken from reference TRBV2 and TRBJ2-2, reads EPEVTQTPSHQVTQMGQEVILRCVPISNHLYFYWYRQILGQKVEFLVSFYNNEISEKSEIFDDQFSVERPDGSNFTLKIRSTKLEDSAMYFCASSILRTNTGELFFGEGSRLTVL.

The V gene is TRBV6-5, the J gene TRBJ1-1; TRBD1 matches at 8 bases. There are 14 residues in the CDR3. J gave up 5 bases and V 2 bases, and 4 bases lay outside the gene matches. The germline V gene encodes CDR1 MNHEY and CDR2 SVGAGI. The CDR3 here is CASSYAGGMTEAFF. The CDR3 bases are TGTGCCAGCAGTTACGCAGGGGGCATGACTGAAGCTTTCTTT.

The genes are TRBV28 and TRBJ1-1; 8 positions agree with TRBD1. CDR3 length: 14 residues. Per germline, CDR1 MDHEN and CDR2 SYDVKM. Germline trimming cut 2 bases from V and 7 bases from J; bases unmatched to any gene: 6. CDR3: CASSLPTGVNEAFF. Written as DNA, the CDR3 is TGTGCCAGCAGTTTACCGACAGGGGTGAATGAAGCTTTCTTT. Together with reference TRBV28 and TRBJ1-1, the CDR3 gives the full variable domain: DVKVTQSSRYLVKRTGEKVFLECVQDMDHENMFWYRQDPGLGLRLIYFSYDVKMKEKGDIPEGYSVSREKKERFSLILESASTNQTSMYLCASSLPTGVNEAFFGQGTRLTVV.

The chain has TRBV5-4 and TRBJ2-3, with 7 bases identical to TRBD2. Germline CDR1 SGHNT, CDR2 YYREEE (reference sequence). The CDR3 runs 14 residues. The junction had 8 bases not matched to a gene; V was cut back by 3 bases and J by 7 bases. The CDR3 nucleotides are TGTGCCAGCAGCTCCAGACTAGCCCTTCATACGCAGTATTTT. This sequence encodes CASSSRLALHTQYF.

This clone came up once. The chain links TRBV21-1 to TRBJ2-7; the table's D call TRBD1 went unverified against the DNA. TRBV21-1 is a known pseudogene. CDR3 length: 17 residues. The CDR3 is CASSKNEGETRPYEQYF. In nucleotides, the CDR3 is TGTGCCAGCAGCAAAAACGAGGGGGAGACACGACCCTACGAGCAGTACTTC.

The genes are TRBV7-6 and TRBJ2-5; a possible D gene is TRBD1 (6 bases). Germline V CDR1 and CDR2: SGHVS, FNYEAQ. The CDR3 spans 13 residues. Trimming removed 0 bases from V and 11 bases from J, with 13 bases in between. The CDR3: CASSLATGEKQYF. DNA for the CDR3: TGTGCCAGCAGCTTAGCGACAGGTGAGAAGCAGTACTTC.

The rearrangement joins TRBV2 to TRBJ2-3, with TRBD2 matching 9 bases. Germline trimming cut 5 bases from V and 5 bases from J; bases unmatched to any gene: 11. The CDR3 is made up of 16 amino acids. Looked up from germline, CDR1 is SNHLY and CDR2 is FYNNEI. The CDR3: CASSLLAGSTLDTQYF. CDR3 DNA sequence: TGTGCCAGCAGTTTACTAGCGGGCTCCACATTAGATACGCAGTATTTT. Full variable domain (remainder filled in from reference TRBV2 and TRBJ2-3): EPEVTQTPSHQVTQMGQEVILRCVPISNHLYFYWYRQILGQKVEFLVSFYNNEISEKSEIFDDQFSVERPDGSNFTLKIRSTKLEDSAMYFCASSLLAGSTLDTQYFGPGTRLTVL.